The 17 T cell receptor beta chains presented below share a single source sample, sequenced in a study of regulatory T cells in long-lasting Graves disease. As to time point: newly diagnosed GD, antithyroid drugs for less than 3 months. Extracted RNA from PBMCs served as the source of the TCR library. Library construction for TCR beta used iRepertoire HTBI primers and Arm-PCR of CDR3 regions. TCRdb reprocessed the multiplex PCR reads via MiXCR and lists one record per CDR3 protein. The repertoire holds 350,000 to 500,000 distinct CDR3 sequences, with around 15% as singletons. The data were also submitted as part of a second study, on T cells in Graves' hyperthyroidism and ophthalmopathy.

The source material was peripheral blood mononuclear cells (PBMCs), sampled at new diagnosis, from a patient treated with antithyroid drugs. These receptors came from a woman in her thirties with Graves disease.

This chain joins TRBV6-1 and TRBJ2-2; D possibly corresponds to TRBD1 (6 bases). This CDR3 has 13 residues. V lost 3 bases and J lost 6, with 8 bases in between. Germline-derived CDR1 and CDR2 are MNHNS and SASEGT. CDR3 DNA sequence: TGTGCCAGCAGTGAGGCAGGGGCCGGGGAGCTGTTTTTT. It translates to CASSEAGAGELFF.

Ten or more counts support this clonotype. The V and J genes are TRBV20-1 and TRBJ1-2; TRBD1 matches 10 bases. The CDR3 totals 14 residues. From germline, CDR1 is DFQATT and CDR2 SNEGSKA (reference sequence). The J segment lost 6 bases and the V segment lost 3 bases, leaving 7 bases of the junction unmatched. CDR3: CSASTGTGDDGYTF. The CDR3 bases are TGCAGTGCTAGCACCGGGACAGGGGACGATGGCTACACCTTC.

At least ten counts were recorded for this clonotype. The chain uses TRBV11-2 and TRBJ2-5; 11 bases line up with TRBD2. Germline V gene sequence: CDR1 SGHAT, CDR2 FQNNGV. With V trimmed by 5 bases and J by 5 bases, 10 bases remained unmatched. This CDR3 comprises 16 residues. The CDR3 bases are TGTGCCAGCAGCCCGAAACTAGCGGGAGTTATTGAGACCCAGTACTTC. Amino acids: CASSPKLAGVIETQYF.

This clonotype has more than one count but fewer than ten. The chain has TRBV12-3 or TRBV12-4 and TRBJ2-2, with 8 bases matching TRBD2. The CDR3 is 16 amino acids. V dropped 4 bases and J dropped 4; count of bases not matched to a gene: 8. CDR3 in DNA: TGTGCCAGCAGTTCGGAGAGCGGGAGACCCACCGGGGAGCTGTTTTTT. This translates into CASSSESGRPTGELFF.

To note about this clonotype: Possible read error: a much larger clone is one base away. The final CDR3 position lacks the conserved phenylalanine or tryptophan, pointing to a likely read error. This sequence joins TRBV7-3 and TRBJ2-3; 16 bases fit TRBD2. The germline V gene has CDR1 SGHTA and CDR2 FQGTGA. The CDR3 covers 18 residues. Unmatched junction bases numbered 4, after V lost 1 base and J lost 3 bases. CDR3 nucleotide sequence: TGTGCCAGCAGCTTAATGGGACTAGCGGGAGGGCCAACAGATACGCAGTATCTT. It codes for CASSLMGLAGGPTDTQYL.

In its sample, this clonotype was seen a few times. This chain connects TRBV7-2 to TRBJ2-5, with D maybe TRBD2 (7 bases). The CDR3 is 17 amino acids. Germline CDR1 SGHTA, CDR2 FQGNSA. V was shortened by 3 bases and J by 7 bases, with 24 bases between the two germline ends. The chain's CDR3 is CASSFGGRGGEGWTQYF. In DNA form, the CDR3 reads TGTGCCAGCAGCTTCGGCGGGAGAGGGGGGGAGGGTTGGACCCAGTACTTC.

This clonotype was observed many times. The V call is TRBV18, the J call TRBJ2-1, with TRBD2 matching over 7 bases. Germline V gene sequence: CDR1 KGHSH, CDR2 LQKENI. V shed 3 bases, J shed 6 bases, and the junction held 5 bases outside the gene matches. The CDR3 runs to 14 residues. CDR3 in amino acids: CASSPPGRPNEQFF. The CDR3 DNA reads TGTGCCAGCTCACCCCCCGGGAGGCCCAATGAGCAGTTCTTC.

This clonotype was counted ten times or more. This rearrangement joins TRBV7-8 to TRBJ1-1; the D gene is possibly TRBD1 (5 bases). V lost 3 bases and J lost 1, with 9 bases in between. The CDR3 has 14 amino acids. The germline CDR1 and CDR2 sequences are SGHVS and FQNEAQ. The CDR3 nucleotides read TGTGCCAGCAGCTTCCGGGACTCGAACACTGAAGCTTTCTTT. This translates into CASSFRDSNTEAFF.

This clonotype appeared a few times. The rearrangement joins TRBV19 to TRBJ1-2; D is possibly TRBD1 (6 bases). V lost 5 bases and J lost 0, with 13 bases in between. This CDR3 contains 15 residues. In germline, CDR1 is LNHDA, CDR2 SQIVND (reference sequence). The CDR3, as DNA: TGTGCCAGTAGTTCACGGACAGTCTCTAACTATGGCTACACCTTC. Encoded protein: CASSSRTVSNYGYTF. The whole variable domain, filled in from reference TRBV19 and TRBJ1-2, reads DGGITQSPKYLFRKEGQNVTLSCEQNLNHDAMYWYRQDPGQGLRLIYYSQIVNDFQKGDIAEGYSVSREKKESFPLTVTSAQKNPTAFYLCASSSRTVSNYGYTFGSGTRLTVV.

The rearrangement joins TRBV30 to TRBJ2-2; 10 bases fit TRBD1. V lost 0 bases to trimming and J lost 6 bases; unmatched junction nucleotides: 4. The CDR3 runs to 15 residues. CDR1 and CDR2 from the germline V gene are GTSNPN and SVGIG (reference sequence). CDR3 protein: CAWSVGTGVAGELFF. CDR3 sequence (DNA): TGTGCCTGGAGTGTGGGGACAGGGGTCGCCGGGGAGCTGTTTTTT.

This clonotype was seen at least ten times. V usage is TRBV30 and J usage is TRBJ2-1; 9 nucleotides align to TRBD2. The CDR3 consists of 20 residues. Per germline, CDR1 GTSNPN and CDR2 SVGIG (reference sequence). Losses at the gene ends were 0 bases for V and 5 bases for J; bases not matched to a gene: 20. The CDR3 DNA follows: TGTGCCTGGAGTGTACCCGAGACTAGCGGCAAGTCGATGGGGAACAATGAGCAGTTCTTC. It yields the protein CAWSVPETSGKSMGNNEQFF.

Notes on this clonotype: Given a much more abundant clone one base away, this may be a read error. The chain uses TRBV18 and TRBJ2-3; D unresolved. Germline assignment: CDR1 KGHSH and CDR2 LQKENI. The ends were cut back, 3 bases at V and 5 bases at J, with 24 bases in the middle. The CDR3 has 18 residues. CDR3 in amino acids: CASSPEASQSAGRDTQYF. Here the CDR3 DNA reads TGTGCCAGCTCACCCGAAGCTTCACAGTCTGCTGGTAGAGATACGCAGTATTTT.

This clonotype has a count of ten or more. The chain is built from TRBV2 and TRBJ1-2; no clear D. The CDR3 sequence is 12 residues long. Germline loops: CDR1 SNHLY, CDR2 FYNNEI. Trimming took off 6 bases at V and 8 bases at J, with 13 bases between the two ends. The CDR3 here is CASREAWEGYTF. The DNA of the CDR3 is TGTGCCAGCAGGGAGGCTTGGGAGGGCTACACCTTC.

This clonotype has just a few counts. The chain recombines TRBV19 with TRBJ2-2; the D is unclear. The CDR3 extends over 13 amino acids. Germline CDR1 LNHDA, CDR2 SQIVND (reference sequence). V was clipped by 6 bases and J by 0 bases, with 5 bases between them. CDR3 nucleotides: TGTGCCAGTAGCCCCACGAACACCGGGGAGCTGTTTTTT. Translating it yields CASSPTNTGELFF.

In its sample, this clonotype was seen many times. The V and J genes are TRBV2 and TRBJ1-4, with no clear D. From germline, CDR1 is SNHLY and CDR2 FYNNEI. Trimming took off 7 bases at V and 8 bases at J, with 17 bases between the two ends. The CDR3 consists of 14 residues. The CDR3 coding sequence is TGTGCCAGCAACGAGGCTACGGCGGCCGAAAAACTGTTTTTT. Translated, it gives CASNEATAAEKLFF. Complete variable domain (other parts from reference TRBV2 and TRBJ1-4): EPEVTQTPSHQVTQMGQEVILRCVPISNHLYFYWYRQILGQKVEFLVSFYNNEISEKSEIFDDQFSVERPDGSNFTLKIRSTKLEDSAMYFCASNEATAAEKLFFGSGTQLSVL.

The chain's CDR3 is CASSLNFFGLAGLEQFF. CDR3 bases: TGTGCCAGCAGCTTAAACTTTTTTGGACTAGCGGGACTTGAGCAGTTCTTC. This rearrangement joins TRBV7-9 to TRBJ2-1, with 12 bases identical to TRBD2. CDR3 length: 17 residues. V shed 2 bases and J 9 bases; nucleotides not matched to a gene: 11. Germline V gene data show CDR1 as SEHNR and CDR2 as FQNEAQ (reference sequence).

This chain links TRBV12-3 or TRBV12-4 with TRBJ2-5; D may be TRBD2 (6 bases). This CDR3 is 13 amino acids long. V was pared by 1 base and J by 7 bases, with 10 bases between. CDR3 sequence reads: CASSLGDFGTQYF. For the CDR3, the DNA is TGTGCCAGCAGTTTAGGGGACTTCGGGACCCAGTACTTC.